Below are 10 T cell receptor beta chains sequenced from a single sample in a study of T cell repertoires in ileal Crohn's disease. The assay was immunoSEQ multiplex PCR, and TCRdb's table has in-frame clones only and misses some. This sample has roughly 4,500 clones, with about 80% found just once. Sample: ileal tissue. These receptors came from an adult with Crohn's disease.

The chain recombines TRBV29-1 with TRBJ2-3; 9 positions match TRBD2. CDR1 SQVTM and CDR2 ANQGSEA come from the germline V gene. Unmatched junction bases numbered 5, after V lost 4 bases and J lost 0 bases. The CDR3 extends over 15 amino acids. The CDR3 sequence is CSVVVAGVSTDTQYF. CDR3 DNA sequence: TGCAGCGTTGTCGTAGCGGGAGTTAGCACAGATACGCAGTATTTT.

V is TRBV27 and J is TRBJ2-7; 7 nucleotides align to TRBD1. V lost 4 bases to trimming and J lost 5 bases; unmatched junction nucleotides: 14. The length of the CDR3 is 16 residues. Germline V gives CDR1 MNHEY, CDR2 SMNVEV (reference sequence). In DNA form, the CDR3 reads TGTGCCAGCAGTTCCCCCCGACAGGGAATCCCTCACGAGCAGTACTTC. This translates into CASSSPRQGIPHEQYF.

This chain joins TRBV6-1 and TRBJ2-3; perhaps TRBD2 as D (7 bases). CDR1 is MNHNS and CDR2 is SASEGT in the germline V gene. The V gene lost 6 bases and the J gene lost 6 bases, with 19 bases spanning the gap. This CDR3 has 15 residues. The CDR3 DNA follows: TGTGCCAGCAGCCCACGGCGGGGGCTGAAGGATACGCAGTATTTT. Translated, it gives CASSPRRGLKDTQYF.

The J gene is TRBJ2-1, the V gene TRBV5-4; D is unclear. Germline values: CDR1 SGHNT, CDR2 YYREEE (reference sequence). Trimming left V 3 bases short and J 10 bases short, with 17 bases between. The CDR3 length is 14 residues. CDR3 loop: CASSSLSRPHEQFF. CDR3 coding DNA: TGTGCCAGCAGCTCTCTATCCCGCCCCCACGAGCAGTTCTTC.

The chain combines TRBV5-8 with TRBJ2-1; D may be TRBD1 (6 bases). The CDR3 contains 15 residues. The V end lost 2 bases, the J end lost 4 bases, and 13 bases lay between the germline ends. Germline lookup yields CDR1 SGHTS and CDR2 YDEGEE. The CDR3 here is CASSFTGTRYNEQFF. The CDR3 nucleotides read TGTGCCAGCAGCTTTACCGGGACACGTTACAATGAGCAGTTCTTC.

The J gene is TRBJ2-1, the V gene TRBV11-3; the match to TRBD2 covers 11 bases. The CDR3 spans 18 residues. Germline trimming cut 1 base from V and 2 bases from J; bases unmatched to any gene: 7. Germline V gives CDR1 SGHNT, CDR2 YENEEA. This chain's CDR3 is CASSLGAGSGGAYNEQFF. CDR3 bases: TGTGCCAGCAGCTTAGGGGCCGGTAGCGGGGGGGCCTACAATGAGCAGTTCTTC.

The chain couples TRBV27 to TRBJ1-1, with D possibly TRBD1 on 6 matching bases. Germline CDR1 and CDR2: MNHEY and SMNVEV (reference sequence). This CDR3 has 15 amino acids. Trimming removed 0 bases at V and 3 bases at J, with 11 bases between. The CDR3 here is CASSLSNRVYTEAFF. The CDR3 DNA is TGTGCCAGCAGTTTATCGAACAGGGTTTACACTGAAGCTTTCTTT.

The rearrangement joins TRBV28 to TRBJ1-3, with D possibly TRBD1 on 5 matching bases. V lost 6 bases and J lost 0, with 18 bases in between. The CDR3 is 17 residues long. Germline-derived CDR1 and CDR2 are MDHEN and SYDVKM. CDR3 in amino acids: CASSPPDSLSSGNTIYF. CDR3 nucleotide sequence: TGTGCCAGCAGCCCCCCCGACAGTCTAAGCTCTGGAAACACCATATATTTT.

This chain links TRBV4-2 with TRBJ2-5; 11 bases are shared with TRBD2. The germline gives CDR1 LGHNA, CDR2 YNFKEQ. With V trimmed by 0 bases and J by 4 bases, 4 bases remained unmatched. This CDR3 region has 16 residues. CDR3 sequence: CASSQEGTSGGETQYF. CDR3 DNA: TGTGCCAGCAGCCAAGAGGGGACTAGCGGTGGAGAGACCCAGTACTTC.

The rearrangement uses TRBV11-2 and TRBJ1-5; D may be TRBD1 (6 bases). The CDR3 runs 13 residues. V lost 7 bases and J 7 bases, leaving 14 bases between the germline ends. Germline V gene data show CDR1 as SGHAT and CDR2 as FQNNGV. The CDR3 loop reads CASTPGVGQPQHF. The DNA of the CDR3 is TGTGCCAGCACCCCAGGGGTGGGGCAGCCCCAGCATTTT. The entire variable domain, with the rest obtained from reference TRBV11-2 and TRBJ1-5, is as follows: EAGVAQSPRYKIIEKRQSVAFWCNPISGHATLYWYQQILGQGPKLLIQFQNNGVVDDSQLPKDRFSAERLKGVDSTLKIQPAKLEDSAVYLCASTPGVGQPQHFGDGTRLSIL.